The entry that follows covers one T cell receptor beta chain sequence. The sample originates from a study of blood T cell repertoires in COVID-19. Study-wide background: The United States, Italy and Spain supplied acute and convalescent COVID-19 samples. In each case, the material was cDNA or gDNA derived from T cells, B-cell-depleted T cells, or PBMCs.

Per the original data handling: Amplifying reference gene primers gave estimates of nucleated cell counts. Sequencing was performed with immunoSEQ multiplex PCR; in TCRdb, only in-frame clones are kept and a portion is missing. V and J calls and clone size are copied from that table; D and trimming were computed from the DNA. The table lists 130,000 or so clones, less than 85% of them singletons, with roughly an eighth in the top ten. From germline, CDR1 is LGHDT and CDR2 YNNKEL (reference sequence). With 1 base removed from V and 12 bases from J, the gap between germline ends came to 13 bases. This CDR3 contains 13 residues.

The TCR comes from a woman aged 60-75 years with acute or convalescent COVID-19. The rearrangement links TRBV3-1 (or the pseudogene TRBV3-2) to TRBJ2-1, with D perhaps matching TRBD1 (7 bases). The material sequenced was peripheral blood. The CDR3 DNA follows: TGTGCCAGCAGCCAAGGGAGGGGGCATGGGCAGTTCTTC. Protein product: CASSQGRGHGQFF.